A single sample is the source of the 8 T cell receptor beta chains below, sequenced in a study of patients and donors after allogeneic stem cell transplantation. Each CDR3 protein gets one entry after TCRdb re-called the RT-PCR reads with MiXCR. Seen here are 15,000 or so distinct CDR3 sequences, 25% to 30% observed once, and the top ten hold more than 30%. The sequenced material came from blood, either unsorted or a sorted T cell fraction (not recorded which). The receptors stem from a human donor who was either an allogeneic HSCT recipient or a stem cell or donor lymphocyte infusion donor (not recorded which). It is not recorded whose cells these are; they may come from a transplant donor.

The V call is TRBV29-1, the J call TRBJ1-1; TRBD1 matches 7 bases. This CDR3 region has 13 residues. Per germline, CDR1 SQVTM and CDR2 ANQGSEA. The V segment lost 3 bases and the J segment 4 bases; nucleotides outside the gene matches: 5. The CDR3 DNA follows: TGCAGCGTTGACGACAGGGAGGGCACTGAAGCTTTCTTT. Its translation is CSVDDREGTEAFF.

This chain connects TRBV27 to TRBJ1-2, with D perhaps matching TRBD1 (5 bases). The CDR3 totals 12 residues. Germline-derived CDR1 and CDR2 are MNHEY and SMNVEV (reference sequence). V was cut by 7 bases and J by 8 bases, with 14 bases left in between. Here the CDR3 reads CASTEAGDGYTF. CDR3 in DNA: TGTGCCAGCACCGAAGCGGGGGACGGCTACACCTTC.

The chain has TRBV13 and TRBJ2-5; D gene unclear. V lost 3 bases and J 2 bases, leaving 7 bases between the germline ends. The CDR3 is 13 amino acids. Looked up from germline, CDR1 is PRHDT and CDR2 is FYEKMQ (reference sequence). The CDR3 DNA reads TGTGCCAGCAGCTTGGACGGACAAGAGACCCAGTACTTC. Its protein is CASSLDGQETQYF. The full variable domain, completed using reference TRBV13 and TRBJ2-5, is AAGVIQSPRHLIKEKRETATLKCYPIPRHDTVYWYQQGPGQDPQFLISFYEKMQSDKGSIPDRFSAQQFSDYHSELNMSSLELGDSALYFCASSLDGQETQYFGPGTRLLVL.

By frequency in the sample, this clonotype is medium-sized. This rearrangement joins TRBV12-3 or TRBV12-4 to TRBJ1-6; the D is unclear. This CDR3 region has 15 residues. The V end lost 3 bases, the J end lost 7 bases, and 13 bases lay between the germline ends. The CDR3 coding sequence is TGTGCCAGCAGTTTTAGGCTCTTAGGCAATTCACCCCTCCACTTT. Encoded protein: CASSFRLLGNSPLHF.

The CDR3 here is CASSQGRGQGNTEAFF. CDR3 DNA sequence: TGCGCCAGCAGCCAAGGAAGGGGACAGGGGAACACTGAAGCTTTCTTT. The J gene is TRBJ1-1, the V gene TRBV4-1; 9 bases are shared with TRBD1. CDR1 and CDR2 from the germline V gene are MGHRA and YSYEKL. The V segment lost 1 base and the J segment 1 base; nucleotides outside the gene matches: 4. The CDR3 spans 16 residues.

J is TRBJ2-3 and V is TRBV5-5; D may correspond to TRBD1 or TRBD2 (5 bases each). With 5 bases removed from V and 6 bases from J, the gap between germline ends came to 13 bases. CDR3 length: 13 residues. Germline lookup yields CDR1 SGHKS and CDR2 YYEKEE (reference sequence). CDR3 sequence: CASRRSGTDTQYF. In nucleotides, the CDR3 is TGTGCCAGCAGACGGTCGGGGACGGATACGCAGTATTTT. Drawing the rest from reference TRBV5-5 and TRBJ2-3, the complete variable domain is DAGVTQSPTHLIKTRGQQVTLRCSPISGHKSVSWYQQVLGQGPQFIFQYYEKEERGRGNFPDRFSARQFPNYSSELNVNALLLGDSALYLCASRRSGTDTQYFGPGTRLTVL.

This chain joins TRBV5-1 and TRBJ2-7; a weak D match, TRBD1 (6 bases). V lost 4 bases and J 4 bases, leaving 9 bases between the germline ends. CDR1 is SGHRS, CDR2 YFSETQ, per germline. The CDR3 contains 12 residues. The CDR3 reads CASSIQGYEQYF. CDR3 nucleotides: TGCGCCAGCAGCATACAGGGATACGAGCAGTACTTC.

The chain carries TRBV7-9 and TRBJ1-2; TRBD1 might be the D (6 bases). Germline CDR1 reads SEHNR; CDR2 reads FQNEAQ (reference sequence). This CDR3 contains 15 residues. The ends were cut back, 5 bases at V and 3 bases at J, with 16 bases in the middle. CDR3 bases: TGTGCCAGCAGCCCCCGACAGGCCCTCGACTATGGCTACACCTTC. Its translation is CASSPRQALDYGYTF.